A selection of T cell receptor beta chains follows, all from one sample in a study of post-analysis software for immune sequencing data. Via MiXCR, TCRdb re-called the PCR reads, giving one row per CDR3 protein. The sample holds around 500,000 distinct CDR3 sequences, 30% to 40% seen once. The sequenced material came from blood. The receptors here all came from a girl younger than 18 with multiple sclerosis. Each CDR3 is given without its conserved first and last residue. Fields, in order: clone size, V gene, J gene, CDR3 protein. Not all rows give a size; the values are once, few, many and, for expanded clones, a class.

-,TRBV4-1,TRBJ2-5,ASSRPIIRGPQETQY
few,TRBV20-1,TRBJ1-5,SARDYQGGQPQH
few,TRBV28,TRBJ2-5,ATDTSQGFNLQY
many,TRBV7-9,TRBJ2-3,ASSLEGSSTDTQY
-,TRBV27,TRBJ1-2,ASSLTGSVYGYT
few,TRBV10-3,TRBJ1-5,AISTGTGGNQPQH
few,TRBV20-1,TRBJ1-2,SATAGRKVSDGYT
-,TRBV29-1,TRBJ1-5,SVEVGVRGQPQH
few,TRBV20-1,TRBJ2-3,SAPLAGGEDTQY
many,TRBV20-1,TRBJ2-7,SARDFSSYEQY
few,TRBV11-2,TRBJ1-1,ASSRISLNTEAF
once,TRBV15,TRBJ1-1,ATSSGIATEAF
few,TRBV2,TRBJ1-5,ASSVGGALNQPQH
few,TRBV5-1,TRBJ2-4,ASSLTGGALGIQY
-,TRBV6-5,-,ASSYGHRGRPETQY
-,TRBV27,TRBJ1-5,ASSAYRGPFQPQH
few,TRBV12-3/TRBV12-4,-,ASRGGGSYNEQY
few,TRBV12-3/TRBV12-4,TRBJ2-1,ASSLLAGGFNEQF
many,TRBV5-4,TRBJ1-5,ASSLPNQPQH
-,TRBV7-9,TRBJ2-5,ASSIGLAGGKETQY
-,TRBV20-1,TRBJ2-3,SATGHTDTQY
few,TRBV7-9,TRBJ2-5,ASSLTSGGKGETQY
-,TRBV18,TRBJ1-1,ASSPPGKNTEAF
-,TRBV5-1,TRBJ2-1,ASSFIPGPIENEQF
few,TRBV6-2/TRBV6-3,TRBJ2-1,ASSYGTSGLNEQF
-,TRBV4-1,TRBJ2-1,ASSQGVGYNEQF
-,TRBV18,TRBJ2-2,ASSQRTGAANTGELF
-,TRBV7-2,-,ASSSYGSPYEQY
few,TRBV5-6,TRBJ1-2,ASSDPLQRGYT